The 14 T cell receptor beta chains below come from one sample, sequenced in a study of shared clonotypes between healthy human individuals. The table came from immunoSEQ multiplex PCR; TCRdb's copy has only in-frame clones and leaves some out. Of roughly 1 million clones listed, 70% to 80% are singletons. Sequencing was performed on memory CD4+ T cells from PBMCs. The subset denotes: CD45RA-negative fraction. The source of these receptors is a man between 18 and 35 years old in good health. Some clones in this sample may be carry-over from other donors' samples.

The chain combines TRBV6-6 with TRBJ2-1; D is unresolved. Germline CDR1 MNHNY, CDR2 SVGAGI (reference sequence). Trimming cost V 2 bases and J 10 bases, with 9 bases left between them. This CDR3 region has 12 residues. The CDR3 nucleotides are TGTGCCAGCAGTTACAATTTCGGGGAGCAGTTCTTC. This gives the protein CASSYNFGEQFF.

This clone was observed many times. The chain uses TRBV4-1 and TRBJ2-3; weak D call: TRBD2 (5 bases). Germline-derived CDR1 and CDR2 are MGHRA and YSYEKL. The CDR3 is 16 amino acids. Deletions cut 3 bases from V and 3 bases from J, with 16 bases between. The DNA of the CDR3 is TGCGCCAGCAGCCAGGCCGGGTCCCGAGGGACAGATACGCAGTATTTT. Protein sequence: CASSQAGSRGTDTQYF.

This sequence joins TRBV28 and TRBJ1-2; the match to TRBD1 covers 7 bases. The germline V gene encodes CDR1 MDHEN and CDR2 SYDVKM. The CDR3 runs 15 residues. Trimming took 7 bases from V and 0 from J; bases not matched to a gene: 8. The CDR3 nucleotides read TGTGCCAGCACGCCCAGGGGGGGCCCTAACTATGGCTACACCTTC. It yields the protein CASTPRGGPNYGYTF.

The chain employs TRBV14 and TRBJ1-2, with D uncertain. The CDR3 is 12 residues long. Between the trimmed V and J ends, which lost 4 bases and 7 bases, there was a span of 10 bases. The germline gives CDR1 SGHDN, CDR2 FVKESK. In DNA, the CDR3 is TGTGCCAGCAGCCCCTGGCGGTCTGGCTACACCTTC. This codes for CASSPWRSGYTF.

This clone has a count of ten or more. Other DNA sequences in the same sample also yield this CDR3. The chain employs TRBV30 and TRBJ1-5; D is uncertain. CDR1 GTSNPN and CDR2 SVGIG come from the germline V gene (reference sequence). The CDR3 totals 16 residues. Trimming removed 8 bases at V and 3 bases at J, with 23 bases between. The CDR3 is CAARPGHSSANQPQHF. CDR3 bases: TGTGCCGCCCGCCCGGGCCACTCCTCGGCCAATCAGCCCCAGCATTTT. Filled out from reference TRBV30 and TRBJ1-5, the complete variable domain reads SQTIHQWPATLVQPVGSPLSLECTVEGTSNPNLYWYRQAAGRGLQLLFYSVGIGQISSEVPQNLSASRPQDRQFILSSKKLLLSDSGFYLCAARPGHSSANQPQHFGDGTRLSIL.

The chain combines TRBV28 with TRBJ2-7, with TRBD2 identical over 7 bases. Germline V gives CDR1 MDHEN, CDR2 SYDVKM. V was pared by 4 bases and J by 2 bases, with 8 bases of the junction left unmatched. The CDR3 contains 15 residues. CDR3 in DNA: TGTGCCAGCAGTTCCCCTAGCGGATTTCCCTACGAGCAGTACTTC. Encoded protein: CASSSPSGFPYEQYF.

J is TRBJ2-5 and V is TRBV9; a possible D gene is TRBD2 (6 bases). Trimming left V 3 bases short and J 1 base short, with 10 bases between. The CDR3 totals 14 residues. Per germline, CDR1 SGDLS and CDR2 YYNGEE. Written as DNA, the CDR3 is TGTGCCAGCAGCGCGGGGGACGGCCAAGAGACCCAGTACTTC. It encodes CASSAGDGQETQYF. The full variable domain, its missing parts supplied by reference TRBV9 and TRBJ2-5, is DSGVTQTPKHLITATGQRVTLRCSPRSGDLSVYWYQQSLDQGLQFLIQYYNGEERAKGNILERFSAQQFPDLHSELNLSSLELGDSALYFCASSAGDGQETQYFGPGTRLLVL.

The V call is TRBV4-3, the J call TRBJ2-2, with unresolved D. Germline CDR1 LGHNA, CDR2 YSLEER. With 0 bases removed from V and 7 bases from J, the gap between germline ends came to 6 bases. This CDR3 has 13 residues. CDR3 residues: CASSQDDGGELFF. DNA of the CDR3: TGCGCCAGCAGCCAAGACGACGGCGGGGAGCTGTTTTTT.

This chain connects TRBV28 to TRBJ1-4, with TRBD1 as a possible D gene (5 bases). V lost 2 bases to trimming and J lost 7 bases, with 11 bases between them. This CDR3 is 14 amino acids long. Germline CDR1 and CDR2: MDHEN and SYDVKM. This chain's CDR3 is CASSLRGWREKLFF. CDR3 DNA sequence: TGTGCCAGCAGTTTACGGGGGTGGCGTGAAAAACTGTTTTTT.

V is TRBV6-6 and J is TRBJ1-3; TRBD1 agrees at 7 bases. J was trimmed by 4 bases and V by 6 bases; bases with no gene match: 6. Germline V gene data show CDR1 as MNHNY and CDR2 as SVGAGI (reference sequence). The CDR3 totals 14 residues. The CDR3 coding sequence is TGTGCCAGCAGCCTACAGGGGCCCGGAAACACCATATATTTT. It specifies CASSLQGPGNTIYF.

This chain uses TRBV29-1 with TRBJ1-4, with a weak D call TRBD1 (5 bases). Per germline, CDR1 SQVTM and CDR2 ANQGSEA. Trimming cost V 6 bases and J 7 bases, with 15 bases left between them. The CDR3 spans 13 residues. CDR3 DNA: TGCAGCGTCCGCCCCCGGGGGAGTGAAAAACTGTTTTTT. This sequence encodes CSVRPRGSEKLFF.

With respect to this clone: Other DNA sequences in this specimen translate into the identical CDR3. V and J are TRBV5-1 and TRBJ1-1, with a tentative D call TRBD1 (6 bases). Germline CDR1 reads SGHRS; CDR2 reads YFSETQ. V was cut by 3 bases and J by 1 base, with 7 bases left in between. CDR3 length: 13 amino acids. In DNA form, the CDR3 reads TGCGCCAGCAGCTCACAGGGGAACACTGAAGCTTTCTTT. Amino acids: CASSSQGNTEAFF.

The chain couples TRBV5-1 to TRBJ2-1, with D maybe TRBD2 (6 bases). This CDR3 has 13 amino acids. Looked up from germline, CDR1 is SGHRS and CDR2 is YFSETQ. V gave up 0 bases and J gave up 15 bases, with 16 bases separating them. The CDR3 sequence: CASSLAMEGRRFF. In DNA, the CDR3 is TGCGCCAGCAGCTTGGCCATGGAGGGTCGAAGGTTCTTC. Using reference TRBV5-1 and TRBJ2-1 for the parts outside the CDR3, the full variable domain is KAGVTQTPRYLIKTRGQQVTLSCSPISGHRSVSWYQQTPGQGLQFLFEYFSETQRNKGNFPGRFSGRQFSNSRSEMNVSTLELGDSALYLCASSLAMEGRRFFGPGTRLTVL.

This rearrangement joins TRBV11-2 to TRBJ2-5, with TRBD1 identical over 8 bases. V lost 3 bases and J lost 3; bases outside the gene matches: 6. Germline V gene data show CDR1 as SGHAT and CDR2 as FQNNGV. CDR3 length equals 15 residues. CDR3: CASSFPGTGEETQYF. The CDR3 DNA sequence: TGTGCCAGCAGCTTCCCCGGGACAGGAGAAGAGACCCAGTACTTC.